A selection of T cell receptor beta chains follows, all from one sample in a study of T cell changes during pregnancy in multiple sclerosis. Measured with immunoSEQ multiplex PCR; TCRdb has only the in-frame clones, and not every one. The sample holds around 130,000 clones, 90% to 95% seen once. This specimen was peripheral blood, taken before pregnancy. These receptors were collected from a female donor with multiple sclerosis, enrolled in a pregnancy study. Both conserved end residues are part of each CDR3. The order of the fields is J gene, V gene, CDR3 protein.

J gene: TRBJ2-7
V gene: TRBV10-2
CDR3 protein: CASSVGGLPGGGYEQYF

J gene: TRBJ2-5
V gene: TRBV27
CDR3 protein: CASSFAAEETQYF

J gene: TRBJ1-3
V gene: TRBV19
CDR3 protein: CASSFLRTPASGNTIYF

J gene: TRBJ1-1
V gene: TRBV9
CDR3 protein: CASSLRGVTEAFF

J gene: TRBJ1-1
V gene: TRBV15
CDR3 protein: CATSRDRGMGTEAFF

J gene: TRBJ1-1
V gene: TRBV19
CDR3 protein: CASRNTGDTEAFF

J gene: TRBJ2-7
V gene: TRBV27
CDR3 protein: CASSPRDRVHEQYF

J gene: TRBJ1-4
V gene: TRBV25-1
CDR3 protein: CASSEWRGVNEKLFF

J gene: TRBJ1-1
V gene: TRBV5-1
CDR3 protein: CASSLLGQGRMNTEAFF

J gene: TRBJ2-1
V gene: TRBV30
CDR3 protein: CAWSVKLKRGGLYNEQFF

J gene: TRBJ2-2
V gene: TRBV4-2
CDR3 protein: CASSPGTSGYTGELFF

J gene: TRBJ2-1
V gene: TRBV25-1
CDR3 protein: CASSAIVSNNEQFF

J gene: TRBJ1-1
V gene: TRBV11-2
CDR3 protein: CASSLDRSPMNTEAFF

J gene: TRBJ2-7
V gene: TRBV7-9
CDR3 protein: CASSPGTSGGLSYEQYF

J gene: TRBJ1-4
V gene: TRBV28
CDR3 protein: CASSPQSGRQGWNEKLFF

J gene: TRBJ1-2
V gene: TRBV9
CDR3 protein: CASSVDLFPDGYTF